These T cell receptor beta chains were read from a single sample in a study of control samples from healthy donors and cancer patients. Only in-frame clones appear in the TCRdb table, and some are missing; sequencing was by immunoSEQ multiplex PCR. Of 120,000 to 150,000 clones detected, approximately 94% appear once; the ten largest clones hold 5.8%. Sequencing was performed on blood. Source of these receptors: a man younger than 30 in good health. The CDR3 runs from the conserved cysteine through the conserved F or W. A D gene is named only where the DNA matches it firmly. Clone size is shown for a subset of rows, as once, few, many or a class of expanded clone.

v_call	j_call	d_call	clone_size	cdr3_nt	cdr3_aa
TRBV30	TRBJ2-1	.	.	TGTGCCTGGAGTGGGGGTAGTCCGTTCTTC	CAWSGGSPFF
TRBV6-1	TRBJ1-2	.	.	TGTGCCAGCAGTGAAGCGCGTGAATCTAGTATGTTTCGCTACACCTTC	CASSEARESSMFRYTF
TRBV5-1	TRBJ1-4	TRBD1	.	TGCGCCAGCAGCTCCCGACAGGGACATAATGAAAAACTGTTTTTT	CASSSRQGHNEKLFF
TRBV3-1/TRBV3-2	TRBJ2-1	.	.	TGTGCCAGCAGCCTCCTGGCAGGGAAGAATGAGCAGTTCTTC	CASSLLAGKNEQFF
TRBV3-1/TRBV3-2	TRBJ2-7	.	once	TGTGCCAGCAGCCAAGAGAACTACGAGCAGTACTTC	CASSQENYEQYF
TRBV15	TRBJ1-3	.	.	TGTGCCACCAGCAGAGATTCCGCCACCCCCTCAGGAAACACCATATATTTT	CATSRDSATPSGNTIYF
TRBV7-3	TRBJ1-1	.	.	TGTGCCAGCAGCTTAGAAGGGAGGGCGTACACTGAAGCTTTCTTT	CASSLEGRAYTEAFF
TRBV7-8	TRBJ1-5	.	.	TGTGCCAGCAGCCCCCGTGGATCCTATAGCAATCAGCCCCAGCATTTT	CASSPRGSYSNQPQHF
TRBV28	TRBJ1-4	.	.	TGTGCCAGCAGTTTATCTCGGGTCTTACTGTTTTTT	CASSLSRVLLFF
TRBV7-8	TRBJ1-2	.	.	TGTGCCAGCAGCTTAGAGGAAGGGCCTTATGGCTACACCTTC	CASSLEEGPYGYTF
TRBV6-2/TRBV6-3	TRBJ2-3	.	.	TGTGCCAGCAGTTACTGGGGACGACACCTCAGCACAGATACGCAGTATTTT	CASSYWGRHLSTDTQYF